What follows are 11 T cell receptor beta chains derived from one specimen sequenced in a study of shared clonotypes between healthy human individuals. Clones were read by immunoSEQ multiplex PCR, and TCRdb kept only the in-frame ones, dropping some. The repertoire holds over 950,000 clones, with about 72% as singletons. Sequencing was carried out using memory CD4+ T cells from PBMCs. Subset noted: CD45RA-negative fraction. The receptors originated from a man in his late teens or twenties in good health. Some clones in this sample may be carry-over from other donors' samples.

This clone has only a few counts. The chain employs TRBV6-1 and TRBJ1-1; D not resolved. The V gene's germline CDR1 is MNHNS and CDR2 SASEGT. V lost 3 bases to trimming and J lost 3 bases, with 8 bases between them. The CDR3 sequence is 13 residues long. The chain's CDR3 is CASSDPAYTEAFF. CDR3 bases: TGTGCCAGCAGTGACCCAGCTTACACTGAAGCTTTCTTT.

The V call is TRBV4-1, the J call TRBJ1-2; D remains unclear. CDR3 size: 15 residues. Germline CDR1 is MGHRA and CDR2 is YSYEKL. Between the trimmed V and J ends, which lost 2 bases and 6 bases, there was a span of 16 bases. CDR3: CASSQLGEGNHGYTF. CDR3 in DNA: TGCGCCAGCAGCCAATTGGGAGAAGGGAATCATGGCTACACCTTC.

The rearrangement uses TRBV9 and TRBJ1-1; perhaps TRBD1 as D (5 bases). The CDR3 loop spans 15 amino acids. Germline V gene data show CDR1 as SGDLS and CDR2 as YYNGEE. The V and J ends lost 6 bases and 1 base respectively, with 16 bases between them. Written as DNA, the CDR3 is TGTGCCAGCACCCCAACTTGGGGGGGGAACACTGAAGCTTTCTTT. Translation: CASTPTWGGNTEAFF.

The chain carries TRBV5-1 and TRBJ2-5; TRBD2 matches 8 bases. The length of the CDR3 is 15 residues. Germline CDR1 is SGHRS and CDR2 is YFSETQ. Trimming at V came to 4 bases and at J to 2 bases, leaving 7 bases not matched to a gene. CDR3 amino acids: CASSREGTRQETQYF. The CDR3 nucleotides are TGCGCCAGCAGCCGGGAAGGGACTAGACAAGAGACCCAGTACTTC.

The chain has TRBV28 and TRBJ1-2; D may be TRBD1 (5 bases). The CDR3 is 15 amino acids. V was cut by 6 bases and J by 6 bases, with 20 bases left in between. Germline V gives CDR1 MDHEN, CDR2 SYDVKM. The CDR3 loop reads CASSLLPGRDDGYTF. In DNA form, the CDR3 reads TGTGCCAGCAGCCTACTACCGGGCAGGGACGATGGCTACACCTTC.

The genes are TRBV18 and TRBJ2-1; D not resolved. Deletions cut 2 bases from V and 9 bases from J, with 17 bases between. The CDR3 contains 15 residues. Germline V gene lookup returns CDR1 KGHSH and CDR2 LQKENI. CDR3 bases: TGTGCCAGCTCACCAAGGAGCGCCGCTACAACTGAGCAGTTCTTC. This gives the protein CASSPRSAATTEQFF.

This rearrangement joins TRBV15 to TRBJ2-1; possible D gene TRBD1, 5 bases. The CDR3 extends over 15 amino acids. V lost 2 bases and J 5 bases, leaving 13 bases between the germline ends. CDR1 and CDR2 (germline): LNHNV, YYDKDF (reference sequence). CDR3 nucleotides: TGTGCCACCAGCAGAACCCGGACAAATAACAATGAGCAGTTCTTC. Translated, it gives CATSRTRTNNNEQFF.

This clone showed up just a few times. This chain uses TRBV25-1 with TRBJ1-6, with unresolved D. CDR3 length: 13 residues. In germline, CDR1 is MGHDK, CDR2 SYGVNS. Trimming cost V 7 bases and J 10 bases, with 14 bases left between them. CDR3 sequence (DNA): TGTGCCAGCACGGACGCGGAGGAATCACCCCTCCACTTT. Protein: CASTDAEESPLHF.

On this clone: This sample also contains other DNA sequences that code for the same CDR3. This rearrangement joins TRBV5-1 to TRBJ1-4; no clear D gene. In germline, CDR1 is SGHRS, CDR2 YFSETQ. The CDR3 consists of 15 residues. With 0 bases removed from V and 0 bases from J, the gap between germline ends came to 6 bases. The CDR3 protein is CASSLGGSTNEKLFF. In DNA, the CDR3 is TGCGCCAGCAGCTTGGGGGGTTCAACTAATGAAAAACTGTTTTTT. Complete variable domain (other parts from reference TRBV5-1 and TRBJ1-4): KAGVTQTPRYLIKTRGQQVTLSCSPISGHRSVSWYQQTPGQGLQFLFEYFSETQRNKGNFPGRFSGRQFSNSRSEMNVSTLELGDSALYLCASSLGGSTNEKLFFGSGTQLSVL.

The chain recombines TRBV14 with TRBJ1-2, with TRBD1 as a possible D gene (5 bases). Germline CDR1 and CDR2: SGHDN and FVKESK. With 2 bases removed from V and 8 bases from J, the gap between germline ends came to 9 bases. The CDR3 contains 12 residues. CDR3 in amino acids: CASSQRSGGYTF. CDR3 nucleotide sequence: TGTGCCAGCAGCCAAAGGTCAGGGGGCTACACCTTC.

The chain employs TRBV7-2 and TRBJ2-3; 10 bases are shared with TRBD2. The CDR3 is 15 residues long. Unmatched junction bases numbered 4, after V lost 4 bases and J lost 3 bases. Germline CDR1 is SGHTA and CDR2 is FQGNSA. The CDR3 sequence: CASSWLAGGTDTQYF. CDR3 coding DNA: TGTGCCAGCAGCTGGTTAGCGGGAGGAACAGATACGCAGTATTTT. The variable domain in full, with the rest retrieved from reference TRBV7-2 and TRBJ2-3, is GAGVSQSPSNKVTEKGKDVELRCDPISGHTALYWYRQSLGQGLEFLIYFQGNSAPDKSGLPSDRFSAERTGGSVSTLTIQRTQQEDSAVYLCASSWLAGGTDTQYFGPGTRLTVL.